The 28 T cell receptor beta chains given below trace back to one sample, sequenced in a study of beta chain features in type 1 diabetes. Reverse transcribing all isolated RNA meant expressed TCRB transcripts were sequenced. The assay was immunoSEQ multiplex PCR, and TCRdb's table has in-frame clones only and misses some. This sample has under 150,000 clones, with 48% found just once. Sample: Tregs from blood. The receptors were sampled from a man aged 18 to 30 in good health.

The gene calls are TRBV7-2 and TRBJ1-1; TRBD1 matches 9 bases. This CDR3 has 14 amino acids. V shed 4 bases, J shed 2 bases, and the junction held 2 bases outside the gene matches. Germline V gene data show CDR1 as SGHTA and CDR2 as FQGNSA. This CDR3 reads CASSSGQGNTEAFF. Written as DNA, the CDR3 is TGTGCCAGCAGCTCGGGACAGGGAAACACTGAAGCTTTCTTT.

V usage is TRBV30 and J usage is TRBJ1-2; 9 bases agree with TRBD1. Germline CDR1 reads GTSNPN; CDR2 reads SVGIG (reference sequence). Trimming cost V 3 bases and J 2 bases; bases outside gene matches: 1. The CDR3 totals 13 residues. The CDR3 region is CAWRDRGNYGYTF. CDR3 in DNA: TGTGCCTGGAGGGACAGGGGAAACTATGGCTACACCTTC.

The chain carries TRBV6-1 and TRBJ2-7; TRBD1 matches 7 bases. Per germline, CDR1 MNHNS and CDR2 SASEGT. This CDR3 contains 14 residues. The V and J ends lost 6 bases and 5 bases, in that order; junction bases with no gene match: 10. Here the CDR3 DNA reads TGTGCCAGCAGGCTGATGACAGGGCTCAACGAGCAGTACTTC. It codes for CASRLMTGLNEQYF.

The V call is TRBV18, the J call TRBJ2-7, with a tentative D call TRBD1 (5 bases). Germline CDR1 and CDR2: KGHSH and LQKENI. V lost 3 bases and J 5 bases, leaving 11 bases between the germline ends. This CDR3 is built from 13 residues. DNA for the CDR3: TGTGCCAGCTCACCGGACATCGCCCACGAGCAGTACTTC. It codes for CASSPDIAHEQYF.

This clone occurred a few times. The chain uses TRBV5-1 and TRBJ1-2; 8 bases are a match to TRBD1. With V trimmed by 1 base and J by 2 bases, 4 bases remained unmatched. Germline-derived CDR1 and CDR2 are SGHRS and YFSETQ. This CDR3 has 15 amino acids. The CDR3 loop is CASSLSQGANYGYTF. CDR3 bases: TGCGCCAGCAGCTTGAGCCAGGGGGCGAACTATGGCTACACCTTC.

J is TRBJ1-2 and V is TRBV6-5; unclear D gene. The CDR3 consists of 14 residues. Trimming removed 2 bases from V and 8 bases from J, with 15 bases in between. Per the germline V gene, CDR1 is MNHEY and CDR2 is SVGAGI. CDR3 sequence: CASSYGSTSGGYTF. For the CDR3, the DNA is TGTGCCAGCAGTTACGGGTCGACCAGCGGGGGCTACACCTTC.

This clone was found a few times. The V call is TRBV18, the J call TRBJ2-3; D is unclear. Germline-derived CDR1 and CDR2 are KGHSH and LQKENI. The V end lost 6 bases, the J end lost 1 base, and 8 bases lay between the germline ends. The CDR3 extends over 13 amino acids. CDR3 bases: TGTGCCAGCTCGCCTCTAGGCACAGATACGCAGTATTTT. Amino acids: CASSPLGTDTQYF.

The CDR3 here is CSALDRVMAFF. CDR3 nucleotide sequence: TGCAGTGCCTTAGACAGGGTTATGGCTTTCTTT. The gene calls are TRBV20-1 and TRBJ1-1; 7 bases are shared with TRBD1. This CDR3 contains 11 residues. V was clipped by 6 bases and J by 11 bases; unmatched bases: 9. CDR1 and CDR2 (germline): DFQATT, SNEGSKA (reference sequence).

The chain is built from TRBV4-2 and TRBJ1-4, with 7 bases fitting TRBD1. V dropped 0 bases and J dropped 4; count of bases not matched to a gene: 14. Germline V gene sequence: CDR1 LGHNA, CDR2 YNFKEQ. The CDR3 covers 19 residues. Here the CDR3 DNA reads TGTGCCAGCAGCCAAGACCGGCAGGGGGATGAAGGGTTTAATGAAAAACTGTTTTTT. Protein: CASSQDRQGDEGFNEKLFF.

In its sample, this clone was seen once. In the same sample, other DNA sequences code for this CDR3. CDR3 protein: CASSPQGSSYEQYF. DNA for the CDR3: TGTGCCAGCAGCCCCCAGGGGTCCTCCTACGAGCAGTACTTC. The V call is TRBV7-2, the J call TRBJ2-7, with D perhaps matching TRBD1 (6 bases). V lost 5 bases to trimming and J lost 0 bases, with 11 bases between them. The CDR3 has 14 amino acids. Germline lookup yields CDR1 SGHTA and CDR2 FQGNSA.

This chain uses TRBV6-5 with TRBJ2-4, with 7 bases that match TRBD2. This CDR3 is 13 amino acids long. Germline-derived CDR1 and CDR2 are MNHEY and SVGAGI. J lost 3 bases, V lost 6 bases, and 2 bases had no gene match. The CDR3 spells CASRTGGKNIQYF. The CDR3 DNA reads TGTGCCAGCAGGACGGGGGGCAAAAACATTCAGTACTTC.

This chain joins TRBV7-9 and TRBJ2-5; possibly TRBD2 for D (6 bases). The better agreement between TRBJ2-7 and the DNA end casts doubt on the J call. CDR1 and CDR2 (germline): SEHNR, FQNEAQ (reference sequence). This CDR3 contains 17 residues. The CDR3, as DNA: TGTGCCAGCAGCCACCGCGCGCGGGGACGGACTTCCTACGAGCAGTACTTC. Amino acid sequence: CASSHRARGRTSYEQYF.

The CDR3 region is CASSLVLGGVVLYF. DNA of the CDR3: TGTGCCAGCAGCTTAGTCCTGGGGGGTGTCGTTCTGTACTTC. The chain combines TRBV7-6 with TRBJ2-4; TRBD2 might be the D (6 bases). Trimming shortened V by 1 base and J by 15 bases, and 19 bases separated the two germline ends. CDR1 is SGHVS, CDR2 FNYEAQ, per germline. CDR3 length: 14 residues. Supplemented by reference TRBV7-6 and TRBJ2-4, the full variable domain reads GAGVSQSPRYKVTKRGQDVALRCDPISGHVSLYWYRQALGQGPEFLTYFNYEAQQDKSGLPNDRFSAERPEGSISTLTIQRTEQRDSAMYRCASSLVLGGVVLYFGAGTRLSVL.

The V gene is TRBV7-9, the J gene TRBJ2-5, with TRBD2 matching 9 bases. The germline V gene encodes CDR1 SEHNR and CDR2 FQNEAQ (reference sequence). This CDR3 has 19 amino acids. The trim removed 3 bases at V and 5 bases at J, leaving 19 bases unmatched. The CDR3 spells CASSFDYFALRGGGETQYF. The CDR3 DNA reads as TGTGCCAGCAGCTTCGACTACTTCGCTCTGCGGGGGGGCGGTGAGACCCAGTACTTC.

The V and J genes are TRBV6-6 and TRBJ2-5; TRBD2 is a possible D gene (6 bases). The V and J ends lost 5 bases and 10 bases respectively, with 17 bases between them. The CDR3 length is 13 residues. In germline, CDR1 is MNHNY, CDR2 SVGAGI (reference sequence). The CDR3 is CASSTGTGYVQYF. The CDR3 nucleotides read TGTGCCAGCAGTACGGGGACTGGATACGTCCAGTACTTC.

The chain combines TRBV5-1 with TRBJ2-3; 10 positions match TRBD1. V shed 3 bases and J 3 bases; nucleotides not matched to a gene: 4. Germline V gene lookup returns CDR1 SGHRS and CDR2 YFSETQ. This CDR3 has 15 residues. The CDR3 region is CASSWGTGVTDTQYF. The CDR3 DNA is TGCGCCAGCAGCTGGGGGACAGGGGTTACAGATACGCAGTATTTT.

CDR3 in DNA: TGCGCCAGCAGCTTAGGGGACAGGGCTTTGGAGGACACTGAAGCTTTCTTT. The encoded protein is CASSLGDRALEDTEAFF. V usage is TRBV5-1 and J usage is TRBJ1-1; 9 bases match TRBD1. Germline CDR1 and CDR2: SGHRS and YFSETQ. The trim removed 2 bases at V and 3 bases at J, leaving 11 bases unmatched. CDR3 length equals 17 residues. The entire variable domain, with the rest obtained from reference TRBV5-1 and TRBJ1-1, is as follows: KAGVTQTPRYLIKTRGQQVTLSCSPISGHRSVSWYQQTPGQGLQFLFEYFSETQRNKGNFPGRFSGRQFSNSRSEMNVSTLELGDSALYLCASSLGDRALEDTEAFFGQGTRLTVV.

This clone was observed a handful of times. V is TRBV10-3 and J is TRBJ2-7; a weak D match, TRBD1 (6 bases). Germline loops: CDR1 ENHRY, CDR2 SYGVKD. V dropped 2 bases and J dropped 4 bases, with 15 bases sitting between them. The CDR3 covers 15 residues. This CDR3 is CAISETATQGYEQYF. In DNA form, the CDR3 reads TGTGCCATCAGTGAGACAGCTACCCAGGGGTACGAGCAGTACTTC.

V is TRBV19 and J is TRBJ1-1, with D perhaps matching TRBD1 (5 bases). From germline, CDR1 is LNHDA and CDR2 SQIVND (reference sequence). The CDR3 is 16 amino acids. V was shortened by 8 bases and J by 5 bases, with 24 bases between the two germline ends. The CDR3 nucleotides are TGTGCCAGTTCTAAAAATAGGGTCGGGGGGAGAACTGAAGCTTTCTTT. Its protein product is CASSKNRVGGRTEAFF.

This chain links TRBV7-3 with TRBJ2-7; TRBD1 aligns across 9 bases. There are 15 residues in the CDR3. V was pared by 2 bases and J by 2 bases, with 4 bases of the junction left unmatched. Germline V gene lookup returns CDR1 SGHTA and CDR2 FQGTGA. CDR3 nucleotide sequence: TGTGCCAGCAGCTTAGGACAGGGGATCACCTACGAGCAGTACTTC. Residues: CASSLGQGITYEQYF.

Remarks on this clone: Its ends do not fully match the called genes, so a read error is possible. The chain is built from TRBV29-1 and TRBJ2-2; 9 positions match TRBD1. There are 14 residues in the CDR3. In germline, CDR1 is SQVTM, CDR2 ANQGSEA. In DNA, the CDR3 is TGCAACGTTGAAGATCGGACAGGGGCCGGGGAGCTGTTTTTT. Its protein is CNVEDRTGAGELFF.

The CDR3 coding sequence is TGCGCCAGCAGCTTGCACAGAAACTATGGCTACACCTTC. Translation gives CASSLHRNYGYTF. V is TRBV5-1 and J is TRBJ1-2; D is unclear. Germline lookup yields CDR1 SGHRS and CDR2 YFSETQ. V lost 1 base to trimming and J lost 2 bases, with 6 bases between them. This CDR3 is 13 amino acids long.

In its sample, this clone was seen a few times. The rearrangement joins TRBV7-3 to TRBJ1-1; D remains unclear. The V and J ends lost 2 bases and 1 base respectively, with 11 bases between them. Germline CDR1 reads SGHTA; CDR2 reads FQGTGA. This CDR3 comprises 15 residues. For the CDR3, the DNA is TGTGCCAGCAGCTTAGAACCCGCAGGGAACACTGAAGCTTTCTTT. Translating it yields CASSLEPAGNTEAFF.

The chain uses TRBV4-3 and TRBJ2-3, with D possibly TRBD2 on 6 matching bases. CDR1 and CDR2 from the germline V gene are LGHNA and YSLEER. V gave up 0 bases and J gave up 0 bases, with 10 bases separating them. The CDR3 sequence is 16 residues long. In nucleotides, the CDR3 is TGCGCCAGCAGCCAAGATCTTGGGACTAGCACAGATACGCAGTATTTT. This encodes CASSQDLGTSTDTQYF.

The chain has TRBV15 and TRBJ2-1; TRBD1 matches at 8 bases. J was trimmed by 10 bases and V by 0 bases; bases with no gene match: 14. Germline V gene lookup returns CDR1 LNHNV and CDR2 YYDKDF (reference sequence). This CDR3 has 17 amino acids. The CDR3 reads CATSRDLWQGARFEQFF. Written as DNA, the CDR3 is TGTGCCACCAGCAGAGATCTATGGCAGGGGGCGAGGTTCGAGCAGTTCTTC. The full variable domain, completed using reference TRBV15 and TRBJ2-1, is DAMVIQNPRYQVTQFGKPVTLSCSQTLNHNVMYWYQQKSSQAPKLLFHYYDKDFNNEADTPDNFQSRRPNTSFCFLDIRSPGLGDTAMYLCATSRDLWQGARFEQFFGPGTRLTVL.

The J gene is TRBJ2-3, the V gene TRBV4-2, with 13 bases fitting TRBD2. The CDR3 runs to 16 residues. V gave up 4 bases and J gave up 4 bases; unmatched junction bases: 5. Germline V gene lookup returns CDR1 LGHNA and CDR2 YNFKEQ. CDR3 nucleotide sequence: TGTGCCAGCAGCCGGCGACTAGCGGGAGGCGCAGATACGCAGTATTTT. Translated, it gives CASSRRLAGGADTQYF.

V usage is TRBV30 and J usage is TRBJ1-6, with D maybe TRBD1 (5 bases). The germline V and J ends were trimmed by 3 bases and 7 bases, with 10 bases remaining between them. The length of the CDR3 is 13 residues. CDR1 and CDR2 from the germline V gene are GTSNPN and SVGIG (reference sequence). The CDR3 sequence is CAWRRGGNSPLHF. The CDR3 nucleotides read TGTGCCTGGAGAAGGGGCGGCAATTCACCCCTCCACTTT.

This clone appeared a few times. The J gene is TRBJ2-7, the V gene TRBV4-1, with a weak D call TRBD1 (6 bases). Germline assignment: CDR1 MGHRA and CDR2 YSYEKL. Trimming shortened V by 3 bases and J by 3 bases, and 12 bases separated the two germline ends. The CDR3 consists of 14 residues. CDR3 DNA sequence: TGCGCCAGCAGCCACGCAGGACAGAGCTACGAGCAGTACTTC. Translated: CASSHAGQSYEQYF.